Reported below is one T cell receptor beta chain. Its specificity is unknown. This entry comes from a study of cytomegalovirus exposure and HLA in healthy donors. Study at large: Among around 200 million T cells, an earlier analysis found 90 million to 130 million unique TCR beta sequences. When 300 to 500 donors were genotyped, roughly 78% of them were found to fall in the Caucasian-associated ancestry cluster. Findings of the study overall: V segments that were indistinguishable, TRBV6-2 and TRBV6-3 among them, were omitted from analysis.

V lost 9 bases and J 0 bases, leaving 12 bases between the germline ends. Germline V lookup: CDR1 LNHDA, CDR2 SQIVND (reference sequence). The CDR3 sequence is 14 residues long. Both 60 Vbeta primers and 13 Jbeta primers went into the PCR. Clones were read by immunoSEQ multiplex PCR, and TCRdb kept only the in-frame ones, dropping some. The repertoire has roughly 150,000 clones, roughly 75% of them found once; the top ten carry approximately 2.4%. The sequenced sample consisted of PBMCs. The clonotype was recovered from a female donor in good health and CMV-seronegative. J is TRBJ1-5 and V is TRBV19, with a possible D match to TRBD1 (5 bases). The CDR3 nucleotides read TGTGCCAGCAAGACAGCATATAGCAATCAGCCCCAGCATTTT. Amino acid sequence: CASKTAYSNQPQHF.